The 18 T cell receptor beta chains reported below all come from one sample, sequenced in a study of blood T cell repertoires in COVID-19. Using immunoSEQ multiplex PCR, the repertoire was profiled, and TCRdb retains in-frame clones only, with some absent. The table shows about 120,000 clones, with approximately 85% occurring only once. What was sequenced was peripheral blood. The receptors derive from a woman of 80 years or more with acute or convalescent COVID-19.

This chain links TRBV6-6 with TRBJ1-2; 9 bases are a match to TRBD1. J lost 10 bases, V lost 6 bases, and 9 bases had no gene match. This CDR3 region has 13 residues. Germline loops: CDR1 MNHNY, CDR2 SVGAGI (reference sequence). The CDR3 coding sequence is TGTGCCAGCAGACCCGGACAGGGGTCGTCCTACACCTTC. This gives the protein CASRPGQGSSYTF.

The rearrangement joins TRBV28 to TRBJ1-1; 10 nucleotides agree with TRBD1. Trimming removed 5 bases from V and 3 bases from J; junction bases left unmatched: 3. The CDR3 is made up of 14 amino acids. The germline V gene encodes CDR1 MDHEN and CDR2 SYDVKM. The CDR3 DNA follows: TGTGCCAGCAGTACCGGACAGGGGGACACTGAAGCTTTCTTT. It is translated as CASSTGQGDTEAFF.

The V gene is TRBV27, the J gene TRBJ1-2; TRBD1 might be the D (6 bases). CDR1 MNHEY and CDR2 SMNVEV come from the germline V gene (reference sequence). Trimming cost V 2 bases and J 8 bases, with 18 bases left between them. This CDR3 contains 15 residues. Here the CDR3 DNA reads TGTGCCAGCAGTTTAGAGGGACAACGGCCTTGGGGCTACACCTTC. Translating it yields CASSLEGQRPWGYTF.

The V gene is TRBV5-6, the J gene TRBJ1-1; no definite D call. The germline gives CDR1 SGHDT, CDR2 YYEEEE. The V gene lost 2 bases and the J gene lost 5 bases, with 13 bases spanning the gap. This CDR3 contains 14 residues. CDR3 in amino acids: CASSFPGSGTEAFF. CDR3 coding DNA: TGTGCCAGCAGCTTTCCGGGGTCTGGAACTGAAGCTTTCTTT.

This clone was detected a few times. Other nucleotide sequences in the sample specify the same CDR3. The chain employs TRBV5-1 and TRBJ1-5; 8 positions agree with TRBD1. Losses at the gene ends were 2 bases for V and 2 bases for J; bases not matched to a gene: 0. Germline-derived CDR1 and CDR2 are SGHRS and YFSETQ. CDR3 length: 14 amino acids. Here the CDR3 DNA reads TGCGCCAGCAGCTTACAGGGGGGCAATCAGCCCCAGCATTTT. Amino acid sequence: CASSLQGGNQPQHF.

The chain recombines TRBV25-1 with TRBJ1-2, with 7 bases aligning to TRBD1. The V and J ends lost 1 base and 2 bases, in that order; junction bases with no gene match: 4. Germline CDR1 is MGHDK and CDR2 is SYGVNS. The length of the CDR3 is 15 residues. CDR3 coding DNA: TGTGCCAGCAGTGAATCCAGGGGGGTGAACTATGGCTACACCTTC. Its translation is CASSESRGVNYGYTF.

The V call is TRBV10-3, the J call TRBJ2-7; D is perhaps TRBD1 (6 bases). Germline V gives CDR1 ENHRY, CDR2 SYGVKD. V gave up 2 bases and J gave up 2 bases, with 10 bases separating them. The CDR3 extends over 14 amino acids. Written as DNA, the CDR3 is TGTGCCATCAGTGAGCCGGGGACAACCTACGAGCAGTACTTC. Its translation: CAISEPGTTYEQYF.

This clone was seen once. The CDR3 nucleotides read TGTGCCAGCAGCTCGTACAGGGTGAGAGAGCAGTTCTTC. Amino acids: CASSSYRVREQFF. The chain links TRBV7-9 to TRBJ2-1; TRBD1 is a possible D gene (6 bases). Per germline, CDR1 SEHNR and CDR2 FQNEAQ (reference sequence). V lost 4 bases, J lost 10 bases, and 14 bases lay in between. The CDR3 loop spans 13 amino acids.

This sequence joins TRBV4-2 and TRBJ1-4; possibly TRBD1 for D (5 bases). Looked up from germline, CDR1 is LGHNA and CDR2 is YNFKEQ. Trimming stripped 6 bases from V and 0 bases from J, with 11 bases between. The CDR3 has 15 residues. The CDR3 DNA is TGTGCCAGCAGTCCTGACAGTGCAACTAATGAAAAACTGTTTTTT. As protein: CASSPDSATNEKLFF.

The rearrangement uses TRBV11-3 and TRBJ2-1, with a possible D match to TRBD2 (5 bases). The CDR3 covers 13 residues. The germline gives CDR1 SGHNT, CDR2 YENEEA. The germline V and J ends were trimmed by 1 base and 6 bases, with 7 bases remaining between them. The CDR3 region is CASSLAGINEQFF. CDR3 in DNA: TGTGCCAGCAGCTTAGCGGGGATCAATGAGCAGTTCTTC.

This chain uses TRBV28 with TRBJ2-1, with D perhaps matching TRBD1 (6 bases). CDR3 length equals 11 residues. Germline CDR1 MDHEN, CDR2 SYDVKM. Trimming pared 7 bases from V and 9 bases from J, leaving 10 bases between. The CDR3 protein is CASKGVREQFF. For the CDR3, the DNA is TGTGCCAGCAAGGGGGTTCGTGAGCAGTTCTTC. The whole variable domain, remainder taken from reference TRBV28 and TRBJ2-1, is DVKVTQSSRYLVKRTGEKVFLECVQDMDHENMFWYRQDPGLGLRLIYFSYDVKMKEKGDIPEGYSVSREKKERFSLILESASTNQTSMYLCASKGVREQFFGPGTRLTVL.

This sequence joins TRBV24-1 and TRBJ1-5, with D hard to call. This CDR3 comprises 14 residues. Deletions cut 2 bases from V and 6 bases from J, with 10 bases between. Germline CDR1 is KGHDR and CDR2 is SFDVKD. CDR3 loop: CATSDSRFGQPQHF. CDR3 coding DNA: TGTGCCACCAGTGATTCCAGGTTTGGTCAGCCCCAGCATTTT.

This chain uses TRBV7-9 with TRBJ2-3, with 11 bases identical to TRBD1. The CDR3 contains 16 residues. The ends lost 5 bases at V and 4 bases at J; junction bases unmatched: 8. Germline lookup yields CDR1 SEHNR and CDR2 FQNEAQ (reference sequence). The CDR3 DNA is TGTGCCAGCAGCCCATCCCGGGACAGGGGGTCAGATACGCAGTATTTT. Translated: CASSPSRDRGSDTQYF.

V and J are TRBV5-1 and TRBJ2-5, with 7 bases matching TRBD2. This CDR3 contains 15 residues. From germline, CDR1 is SGHRS and CDR2 YFSETQ. Trimming cost V 4 bases and J 3 bases; bases outside gene matches: 9. The CDR3 coding sequence is TGCGCCAGCAGCGGCACCGGGACTACCGAAGAGACCCAGTACTTC. Translating it yields CASSGTGTTEETQYF.

The sample holds a few counts of this clone. The chain links TRBV11-2 to TRBJ2-7; unclear D gene. The CDR3 consists of 13 residues. The V end was cut by 2 bases, the J end by 6 bases, with 11 bases between. The V gene's germline CDR1 is SGHAT and CDR2 FQNNGV. CDR3 sequence: CASSLITGGEQYV. CDR3 DNA: TGTGCCAGCAGCTTAATCACGGGTGGCGAGCAGTACGTC.

This rearrangement joins TRBV11-3 to TRBJ2-1, with a tentative D call TRBD2 (6 bases). CDR1 SGHNT and CDR2 YENEEA come from the germline V gene. Trimming took off 3 bases at V and 5 bases at J, with 11 bases between the two ends. The CDR3 totals 14 residues. The chain's CDR3 is CASSFGGSDNEQFF. The CDR3 DNA is TGTGCCAGCAGCTTTGGAGGGAGTGACAATGAGCAGTTCTTC.

The V gene is TRBV6-5, the J gene TRBJ1-1; unclear D gene. V lost 7 bases, J lost 6 bases, and 12 bases lay in between. CDR1 and CDR2 (germline): MNHEY, SVGAGI. The CDR3 runs to 12 residues. The CDR3 loop is CASIDTTSEAFF. The CDR3 DNA sequence: TGTGCCAGCATAGACACCACGTCTGAAGCTTTCTTT.

The CDR3 region is CASSRDRDSSRSYTF. The CDR3 DNA reads as TGTGCCAGTTCCCGTGACCGGGACAGTTCTAGGAGCTACACCTTC. The chain combines TRBV5-4 with TRBJ1-2, with TRBD1 identical over 7 bases. The CDR3 consists of 15 residues. V lost 8 bases, J lost 9 bases, and 19 bases stayed unmatched. Germline values: CDR1 SGHNT, CDR2 YYREEE (reference sequence).